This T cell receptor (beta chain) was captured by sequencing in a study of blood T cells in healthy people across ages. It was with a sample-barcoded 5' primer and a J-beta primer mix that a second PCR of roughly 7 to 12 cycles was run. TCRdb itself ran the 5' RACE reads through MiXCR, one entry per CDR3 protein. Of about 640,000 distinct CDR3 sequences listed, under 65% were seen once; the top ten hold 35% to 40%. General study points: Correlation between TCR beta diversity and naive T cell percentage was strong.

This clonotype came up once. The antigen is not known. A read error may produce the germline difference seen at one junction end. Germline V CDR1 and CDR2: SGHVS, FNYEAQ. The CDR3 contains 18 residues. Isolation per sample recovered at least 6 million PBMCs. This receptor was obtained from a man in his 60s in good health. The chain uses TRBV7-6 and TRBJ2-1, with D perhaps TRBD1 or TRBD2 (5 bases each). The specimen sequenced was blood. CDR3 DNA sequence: TGTGCCAGCAGCTTGGGACCCCATGGGAGTAGCTCCTACAAGGAGCAGTTCTTC. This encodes CASSLGPHGSSSYKEQFF.